The 5 T cell receptor beta chains listed next were all sequenced from one sample in a study of blood T cell repertoires in COVID-19. Repertoires were generated with immunoSEQ multiplex PCR, while TCRdb's copy carries only in-frame clones and drops some. This sample yields about 210,000 clones, of which 84% are seen a single time; roughly 7.8% belongs to the top ten. The sequenced sample consisted of peripheral blood. The source of these receptors is a woman aged 80 or over with COVID-19, enrolled during active disease.

The chain links TRBV5-1 to TRBJ2-5; a weak D match, TRBD2 (6 bases). Looked up from germline, CDR1 is SGHRS and CDR2 is YFSETQ. Trimming took off 7 bases at V and 1 base at J, with 8 bases between the two ends. This CDR3 region has 12 residues. DNA for the CDR3: TGCGCCAGCGGGACTCTCCAAGAGACCCAGTACTTC. It yields the protein CASGTLQETQYF.

The chain has TRBV5-6 and TRBJ1-1; 7 nucleotides align to TRBD1. The CDR3 extends over 14 amino acids. Trimming cost V 1 base and J 6 bases; bases outside gene matches: 6. CDR1 is SGHDT and CDR2 is YYEEEE in the germline V gene. The CDR3: CASSLTTGFAEAFF. CDR3 sequence (DNA): TGTGCCAGCAGCTTGACGACAGGGTTTGCTGAAGCTTTCTTT.

Here the CDR3 DNA reads TGTGCCAGCAGTCAGATGGACAGCAATAATTCACCCCTCCACTTT. This codes for CASSQMDSNNSPLHF. V usage is TRBV6-2 or TRBV6-3 and J usage is TRBJ1-6; possible D gene TRBD1, 6 bases. Germline V gene sequence: CDR1 MNHEY, CDR2 SVGEGT. Trimming shortened V by 5 bases and J by 5 bases, and 13 bases separated the two germline ends. The CDR3 consists of 15 residues.

The table lists this clone with a few counts. The chain is built from TRBV7-9 and TRBJ1-3, with TRBD1 as a possible D gene (6 bases). The CDR3 extends over 19 amino acids. The germline gives CDR1 SEHNR, CDR2 FQNEAQ (reference sequence). V lost 5 bases to trimming and J lost 0 bases, with 23 bases between them. The CDR3 DNA follows: TGTGCCAGCAGCGGGGACGGACAGAACCAAGCTTACTCTGGAAACACCATATATTTT. The encoded protein is CASSGDGQNQAYSGNTIYF.

The V gene is TRBV28, the J gene TRBJ1-4, with a tentative D call TRBD1 (5 bases). CDR3 size: 16 residues. V lost 6 bases, J lost 9 bases, and 23 bases lay in between. The germline CDR1 and CDR2 sequences are MDHEN and SYDVKM. CDR3 nucleotide sequence: TGTGCCAGCAGCCCAACGACCGGTCGGGGGAATAAAAAACTGTTTTTT. It specifies CASSPTTGRGNKKLFF. Full variable domain (rest looked up from reference TRBV28 and TRBJ1-4): DVKVTQSSRYLVKRTGEKVFLECVQDMDHENMFWYRQDPGLGLRLIYFSYDVKMKEKGDIPEGYSVSREKKERFSLILESASTNQTSMYLCASSPTTGRGNKKLFFGSGTQLSVL.